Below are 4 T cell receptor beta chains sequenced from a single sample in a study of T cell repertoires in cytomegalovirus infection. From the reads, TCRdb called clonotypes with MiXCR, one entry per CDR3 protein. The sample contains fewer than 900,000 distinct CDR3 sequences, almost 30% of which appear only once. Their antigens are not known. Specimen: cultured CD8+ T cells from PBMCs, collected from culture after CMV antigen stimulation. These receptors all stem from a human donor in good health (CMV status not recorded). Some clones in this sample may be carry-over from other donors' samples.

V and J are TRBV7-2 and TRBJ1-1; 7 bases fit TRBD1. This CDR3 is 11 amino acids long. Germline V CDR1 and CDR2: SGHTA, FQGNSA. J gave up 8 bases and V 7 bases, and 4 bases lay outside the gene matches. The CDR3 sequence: CASIQDREAFF. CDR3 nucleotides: TGTGCCAGCATCCAGGACAGGGAAGCTTTCTTT.

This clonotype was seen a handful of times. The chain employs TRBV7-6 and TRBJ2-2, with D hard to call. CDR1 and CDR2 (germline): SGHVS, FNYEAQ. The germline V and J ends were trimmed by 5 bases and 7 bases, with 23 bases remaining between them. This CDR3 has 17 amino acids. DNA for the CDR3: TGTGCCAGCAGCCCCCGTCTTAAGGCAGGCAAAGGCGGGGAGCTGTTTTTT. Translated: CASSPRLKAGKGGELFF.

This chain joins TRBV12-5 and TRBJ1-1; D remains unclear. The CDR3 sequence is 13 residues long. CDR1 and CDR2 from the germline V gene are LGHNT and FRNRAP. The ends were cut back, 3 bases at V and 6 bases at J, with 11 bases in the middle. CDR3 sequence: CASGLEREAEAFF. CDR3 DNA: TGTGCTAGTGGTTTAGAACGAGAAGCTGAAGCTTTCTTT. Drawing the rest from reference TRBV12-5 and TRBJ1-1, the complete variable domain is DARVTQTPRHKVTEMGQEVTMRCQPILGHNTVFWYRQTMMQGLELLAYFRNRAPLDDSGMPKDRFSAEMPDATLATLKIQPSEPRDSAVYFCASGLEREAEAFFGQGTRLTVV.

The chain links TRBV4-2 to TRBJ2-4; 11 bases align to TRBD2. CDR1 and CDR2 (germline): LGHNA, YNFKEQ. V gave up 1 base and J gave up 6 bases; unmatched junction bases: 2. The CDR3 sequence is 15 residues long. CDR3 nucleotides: TGTGCCAGCAGCCAAGTAGCGGGGGGGCCAAACATTCAGTACTTC. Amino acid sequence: CASSQVAGGPNIQYF.